These T cell receptor beta chains were read from a single sample in a study of OX40 agonist ivuxolimab in advanced cancers. Here immunoSEQ multiplex PCR was the method, and the copy in TCRdb shows in-frame clones only, minus some. The sample gives 25,000 to 35,000 clones, roughly 87% of which show up once; roughly 20% is in the top ten. Sequences were derived from CD4+ or CD8+ T cells sorted from blood, sampled in a trial of the OX40 agonist ivuxolimab. All receptors derive from an adult with an advanced solid tumor such as melanoma, head and neck, liver or kidney cancer. Both conserved end residues are part of each CDR3. D genes are given only for firm matches. Only some rows state a clone size, as once, few, many or a class for expanded clones.

TRBJ2-5	TRBD2	.	TRBV27	TGTGCCAGCAGTTTATATGGGCGGGGGCAAGAGACCCAGTACTTC	CASSLYGRGQETQYF
TRBJ1-6	.	few	TRBV5-1	TGCGCCAGCAGCTTGGCTGGGGGAGGCTCCTATAATTCACCCCTCCACTTT	CASSLAGGGSYNSPLHF
TRBJ2-1	TRBD1	.	TRBV5-1	TGCGCCAGCAGCCCACACTCGACAGGGGGCACCTACAATGAGCAGTTCTTC	CASSPHSTGGTYNEQFF
TRBJ2-7	.	.	TRBV27	TGTGCCAGCAGTGTCCAGGGGGGCGGTGGAAGAGAGCAGTATTTC	CASSVQGGGGREQYF
TRBJ2-3	TRBD1	.	TRBV28	TGTGCCAGCAGTTTTGTAGGACAGGGAACGGCAGATACGCAGTATTTT	CASSFVGQGTADTQYF
TRBJ1-6	TRBD1	.	TRBV5-4	TGTGCCAGCAGCTCGTTGGGACAGGGGAATTCACCCCTCCACTTT	CASSSLGQGNSPLHF
TRBJ2-6	TRBD1	.	TRBV28	TGTGCCAGCAGCCGACAGGGGGCGTCTGGGGCCAACGTCCTGACTTTC	CASSRQGASGANVLTF
TRBJ2-5	.	.	TRBV7-9	TGTGCCAGCAGCTTAACTAACAAAGAGACCCAGTACTTC	CASSLTNKETQYF
TRBJ1-3	TRBD1	once	TRBV9	TGTGCCAGCAGCGGGACAGGGCTTGGAAACACCATATATTTT	CASSGTGLGNTIYF
TRBJ1-6	TRBD1	.	TRBV5-1	TGCGCCAGCAGCGCTACCGGGACAGGGAGCTCCTATAATTCACCCCTCCACTTT	CASSATGTGSSYNSPLHF
TRBJ2-5	TRBD2	.	TRBV28	TGTGCCAGCAGTTCCGGACTAGCGGGGGGTAACCAAGAGACCCAGTACTTC	CASSSGLAGGNQETQYF
TRBJ2-5	TRBD2	.	TRBV28	TGTGCCAGCAGACCCCTCCGGGGGGTTCAAGAGACCCAGTACTTC	CASRPLRGVQETQYF
TRBJ2-1	TRBD2	.	TRBV4-2	TGTGCCAGCAGTCTAGCGGGAGGGCGGGGTAATGAGCAGTTCTTC	CASSLAGGRGNEQFF
TRBJ1-5	.	few	TRBV6-5	TGTGCCAGCAGTTCGGCGGTAGGACAGTCAAATCAGCCCCAGCATTTT	CASSSAVGQSNQPQHF
TRBJ2-3	TRBD1	.	TRBV29-1	TGCAGCGCACAGGGGAGCACAGATACGCAGTATTTT	CSAQGSTDTQYF
TRBJ2-7	TRBD1	once	TRBV5-1	TGCGCCAGCAGCTTGGGGGACAGCTCCTACGAGCAGTACTTC	CASSLGDSSYEQYF
TRBJ1-5	.	.	TRBV6-5	TGTGCCAGCAGCGGGGGATATAGCAATCAGCCCCAGCATTTT	CASSGGYSNQPQHF
TRBJ2-5	TRBD2	few	TRBV7-9	TGTGCCAGCAGCAGGACTAGCGGCGAGACCCAGTACTTC	CASSRTSGETQYF
TRBJ1-3	.	.	TRBV23-1	TGCGCCAGCAGTCAACCGGGACCAGGGGTCCCTGGAAACACCATATATTTT	CASSQPGPGVPGNTIYF
TRBJ2-5	.	.	TRBV6-1	TGTGCCAGCAGTGAATTACGAGAGACCCAGTACTTC	CASSELRETQYF
TRBJ2-1	TRBD1	.	TRBV10-3	TGTGCCATCTTGGACAGGGACCAAAATGAGCAGTTCTTC	CAILDRDQNEQFF
TRBJ2-2	.	.	TRBV7-6	TGTGCCAGCAGCCCCCGAGGGAACACCGGGGAGCTGTTTTTT	CASSPRGNTGELFF
TRBJ2-5	.	.	TRBV5-4	TGTGCCAGCAGCTTGGGGCAGCAAGAGACCCAGTACTTC	CASSLGQQETQYF
TRBJ2-7	.	.	TRBV21-1	TGTGCCAGCAGCAAAGGGGGGGGTAGCAGGGAGGCGGAGTCCTACGAGCAGTACTTC	CASSKGGGSREAESYEQYF
TRBJ2-4	.	.	TRBV28	TGTGCCAGCAACGGGGCCAAAAACATTCAGTACTTC	CASNGAKNIQYF
TRBJ2-3	TRBD2	.	TRBV4-1	TGCGCCAGCAGCCAAGGAGGACTAGCGGGCAAGCCCACAGATACGCAGTATTTT	CASSQGGLAGKPTDTQYF
TRBJ2-3	.	few	TRBV2	TGTGCCAGCAATCGCGGACTGTACCGGGATACGCAGTATTTT	CASNRGLYRDTQYF
TRBJ1-4	.	once	TRBV6-5	TGTGCCAGCAGTTACTCAGCAGTCAGAACTAATGAAAAACTGTTTTTT	CASSYSAVRTNEKLFF
TRBJ2-7	TRBD1	.	TRBV5-6	TGTGCCAGCAGCCAGGCGGGGGACAGGGAAAACGAGCAGTACTTC	CASSQAGDRENEQYF
TRBJ1-5	TRBD1	.	TRBV7-9	TGTGCCAGCAGCTTAGAATACGGACAGGGGGCGCGTCAGCCCCAGCATTTT	CASSLEYGQGARQPQHF
TRBJ2-3	TRBD1	.	TRBV10-1	TGCGCCAGCAGTGAGGGGAGACAGGGCCTAAACACAGATACGCAGTATTTT	CASSEGRQGLNTDTQYF
TRBJ2-1	TRBD2	.	TRBV5-8	TGTGCCAGCAGCTTGCCGGGACTAGTTGCCAATGAGCAGTTCTTC	CASSLPGLVANEQFF